This T cell receptor beta chain comes out of a study of T cell responses to AZD1222 COVID-19 vaccine. The method was immunoSEQ multiplex PCR; TCRdb's version includes in-frame clones alone and lacks a portion of them. The sample has about 99,000 clones, approximately 90% seen once; the top ten hold about 19%. Note on this clone: No antigen is known for it. In the same sample, other DNA sequences code for this CDR3.

J was trimmed by 2 bases and V by 2 bases; bases with no gene match: 2. This CDR3 comprises 14 residues. Germline V gene sequence: CDR1 SGDLS, CDR2 YYNGEE. Broader study findings: The study identified only a handful of AZD1222 recipients as seropositive at baseline.

The starting material was peripheral blood, obtained on day 0 of AZD1222 vaccination. This chain connects TRBV9 to TRBJ2-5; the match to TRBD2 covers 8 bases. The TCR sequence derives from an adult in good health. CDR3 DNA: TGTGCCAGCAGCGTCAGCGGGGGACAAGAGACCCAGTACTTC. The encoded protein is CASSVSGGQETQYF.